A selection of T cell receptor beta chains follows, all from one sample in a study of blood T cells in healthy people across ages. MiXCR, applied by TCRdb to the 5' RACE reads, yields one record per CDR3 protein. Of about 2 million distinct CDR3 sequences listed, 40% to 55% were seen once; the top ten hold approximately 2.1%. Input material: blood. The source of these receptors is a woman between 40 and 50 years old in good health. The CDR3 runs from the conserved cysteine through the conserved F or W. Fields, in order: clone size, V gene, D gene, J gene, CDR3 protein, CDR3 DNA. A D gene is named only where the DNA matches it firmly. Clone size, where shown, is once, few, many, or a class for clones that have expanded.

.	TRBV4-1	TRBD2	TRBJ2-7	CASSQERALAGVGYEQYF	TGCGCCAGCAGCCAAGAACGGGCCCTAGCGGGGGTAGGATACGAGCAGTACTTC
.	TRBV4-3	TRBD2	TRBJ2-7	CASSQVTSGGGNEQYF	TGCGCCAGCAGCCAAGTTACTAGCGGGGGGGGAAATGAGCAGTACTTC
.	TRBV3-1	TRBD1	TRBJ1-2	CASSLILRGGSYGYTF	TGTGCCAGCAGCCTAATACTCAGGGGGGGATCCTATGGCTACACCTTC
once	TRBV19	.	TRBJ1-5	CASSILKVHQPQHF	TGTGCCAGTAGTATACTTAAGGTACATCAGCCCCAGCATTTT
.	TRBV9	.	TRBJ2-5	CASSVGMRWETQYF	TGTGCCAGCAGCGTAGGGATGAGGTGGGAGACCCAGTACTTC
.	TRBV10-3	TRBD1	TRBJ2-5	CAIRSGTGDFRGETQYF	TGTGCCATCAGATCCGGGACAGGGGACTTTCGTGGAGAGACCCAGTACTTC
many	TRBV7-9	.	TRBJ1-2	CASSLGSGYTF	TGTGCCAGCAGCTTAGGGAGCGGCTACACCTTC
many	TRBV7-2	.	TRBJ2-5	CASSSRTGIETQYF	TGTGCCAGCAGTTCTCGTACAGGGATAGAGACCCAGTACTTC
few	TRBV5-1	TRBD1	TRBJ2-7	CASSSSGTGVYEQYF	TGCGCCAGCAGCTCATCCGGGACAGGGGTTTACGAGCAGTACTTC
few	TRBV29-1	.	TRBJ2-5	CSVGTLDQETQYF	TGCAGCGTTGGGACCCTCGACCAAGAGACCCAGTACTTC
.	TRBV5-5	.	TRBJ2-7	CASTTDGGAVYEQYF	TGTGCCAGCACCACGGATGGGGGCGCGGTCTACGAGCAGTACTTC
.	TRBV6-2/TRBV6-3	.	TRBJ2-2	CASRFLTGSANTGELFF	TGTGCCAGCCGTTTCCTAACGGGTTCCGCGAACACCGGGGAGCTGTTTTTT
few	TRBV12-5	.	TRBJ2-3	CASGYGAGDTQYF	TGTGCTAGTGGTTATGGGGCAGGGGATACGCAGTATTTT
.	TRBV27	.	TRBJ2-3	CASSFQQGMDTQYF	TGTGCCAGCAGTTTTCAACAGGGTATGGATACGCAGTATTTT
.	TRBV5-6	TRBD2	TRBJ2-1	CASSSPGLTGGFYNEQFF	TGTGCCAGCAGCTCCCCGGGACTAACGGGGGGGTTCTACAATGAGCAGTTCTTC
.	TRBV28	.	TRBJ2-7	CASSSPGLSGSYEQYF	TGTGCCAGCAGTTCACCCGGACTATCAGGCTCCTACGAGCAGTACTTC
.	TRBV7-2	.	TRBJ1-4	CASSARDGPNEKLFF	TGTGCCAGCAGCGCGCGGGACGGCCCTAATGAAAAACTGTTTTTT
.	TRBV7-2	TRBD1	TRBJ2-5	CASSLGGQGALETQYF	TGTGCCAGCAGCTTAGGGGGACAGGGGGCCCTCGAGACCCAGTACTTC
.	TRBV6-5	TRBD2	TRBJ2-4	CASSTTGGGAKNIQYF	TGTGCCAGCAGCACCACGGGCGGGGGGGCCAAAAACATTCAGTACTTC
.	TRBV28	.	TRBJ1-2	CASSPDGTDARGYTF	TGTGCCAGCAGTCCCGACGGGACGGACGCCAGGGGCTACACCTTC
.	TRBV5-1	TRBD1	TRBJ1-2	CASSGSLTGQIGYGYTF	TGCGCCAGCAGCGGCTCGTTAACGGGACAGATCGGCTATGGCTACACCTTC
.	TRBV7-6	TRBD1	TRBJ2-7	CASSFRQGAGYEQYF	TGTGCCAGCAGCTTTCGACAGGGGGCGGGATACGAGCAGTACTTC